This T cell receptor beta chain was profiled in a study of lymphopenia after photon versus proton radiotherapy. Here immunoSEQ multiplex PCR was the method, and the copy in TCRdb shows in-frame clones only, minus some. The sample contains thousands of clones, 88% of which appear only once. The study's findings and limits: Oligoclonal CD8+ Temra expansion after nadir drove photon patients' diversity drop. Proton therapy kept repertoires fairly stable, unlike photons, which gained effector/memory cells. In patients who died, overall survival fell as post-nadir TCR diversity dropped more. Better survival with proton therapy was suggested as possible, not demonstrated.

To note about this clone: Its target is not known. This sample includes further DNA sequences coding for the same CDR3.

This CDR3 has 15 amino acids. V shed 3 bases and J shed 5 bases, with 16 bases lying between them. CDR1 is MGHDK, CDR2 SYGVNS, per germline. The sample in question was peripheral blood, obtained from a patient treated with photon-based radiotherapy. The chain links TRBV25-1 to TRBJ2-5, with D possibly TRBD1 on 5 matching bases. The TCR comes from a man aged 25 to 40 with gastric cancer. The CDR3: CASSEGLRAGETQYF. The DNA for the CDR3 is TGTGCCAGCAGTGAGGGTTTACGGGCAGGGGAGACCCAGTACTTC.